This record concerns one T cell receptor beta chain sequence. Its antigen is not known. This specimen comes from a study of OX40 agonist ivuxolimab in advanced cancers. Study details: Ivuxolimab, which patients received intravenously every 2 weeks, was dosed at 0.01 to 10 mg/kg. Whole-study results and caveats: At doses 0.1 to 3.0 mg/kg, CD4+ and CD8+ clones expanded.

The CDR3 contains 16 residues. Germline V gene lookup returns CDR1 MGHRA and CDR2 YSYEKL. V lost 3 bases to trimming and J lost 0 bases, with 12 bases between them. Profiled with immunoSEQ multiplex PCR; TCRdb holds only in-frame clones, not every one. Of about 70,000 clones listed, around 94% were seen once; the top ten hold more than 4%. The chain joins TRBV4-1 to TRBJ1-3; possible D gene TRBD1, 5 bases. This TCR was sampled from an adult with an advanced solid tumor such as melanoma, head and neck, liver or kidney cancer. The sample consisted of CD4+ or CD8+ T cells sorted from blood, taken in a trial of the OX40 agonist ivuxolimab. The CDR3 loop reads CASSHSWGSSGNTIYF. The DNA for the CDR3 is TGCGCCAGCAGCCATTCCTGGGGGAGCTCTGGAAACACCATATATTTT.